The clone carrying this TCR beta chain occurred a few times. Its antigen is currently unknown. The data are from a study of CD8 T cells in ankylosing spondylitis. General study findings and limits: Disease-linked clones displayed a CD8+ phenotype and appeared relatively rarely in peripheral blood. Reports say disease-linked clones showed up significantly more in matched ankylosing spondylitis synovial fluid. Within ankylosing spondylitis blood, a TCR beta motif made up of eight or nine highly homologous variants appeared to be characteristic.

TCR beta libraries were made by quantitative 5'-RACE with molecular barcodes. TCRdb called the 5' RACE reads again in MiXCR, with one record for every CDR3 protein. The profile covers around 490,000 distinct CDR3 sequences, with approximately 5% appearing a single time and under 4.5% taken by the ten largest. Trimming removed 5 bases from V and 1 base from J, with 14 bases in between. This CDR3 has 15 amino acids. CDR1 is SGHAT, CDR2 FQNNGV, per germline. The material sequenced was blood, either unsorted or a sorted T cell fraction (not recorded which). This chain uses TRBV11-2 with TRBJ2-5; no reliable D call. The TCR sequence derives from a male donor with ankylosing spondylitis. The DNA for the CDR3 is TGTGCCAGCAGCCCCTACGCTCTACTCCAAGAGACCCAGTACTTC. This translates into CASSPYALLQETQYF. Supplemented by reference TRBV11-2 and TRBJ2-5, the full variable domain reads EAGVAQSPRYKIIEKRQSVAFWCNPISGHATLYWYQQILGQGPKLLIQFQNNGVVDDSQLPKDRFSAERLKGVDSTLKIQPAKLEDSAVYLCASSPYALLQETQYFGPGTRLLVL.